This T cell receptor beta chain comes out of a study of patients and donors after allogeneic stem cell transplantation. Germline V gives CDR1 SGDLS, CDR2 YYNGEE. CDR3 size: 15 residues. V was pared by 0 bases and J by 4 bases, with 13 bases between. TCRdb independently ran MiXCR on the RT-PCR reads; one entry per CDR3 protein. The sample lists approximately 430,000 distinct CDR3 sequences; 16% were seen once. This clonotype was found a few times. This receptor was obtained from a human donor who was either an allogeneic HSCT recipient or a stem cell or donor lymphocyte infusion donor (not recorded which). It is not recorded whose cells these are; they may come from a transplant donor. Sequenced material: blood, either unsorted or a sorted T cell fraction (not recorded which). The gene calls are TRBV9 and TRBJ1-2; D may be TRBD1 (5 bases). The CDR3 protein is CASSVAPQQAYGYTF. DNA for the CDR3: TGTGCCAGCAGCGTAGCGCCTCAACAGGCCTATGGCTACACCTTC.